This section outlines one T cell receptor beta chain sequence together with its context. Its specificity is unknown. The sample comes from a study of T cell responses to AZD1222 COVID-19 vaccine. Study findings and constraints: Dominant at 160-218 and 743-854, vaccine-associated CD4 TCRs also spanned spike. Repertoires were collected only later (after the peak T cell response had occurred). It should be noted that donors were predominantly white British and more often female, and clonal diversity was possibly underestimated. A rise in Spike-specific TCR breadth and depth followed two AZD1222 doses.

The assay was immunoSEQ multiplex PCR, and TCRdb's table has in-frame clones only and misses some. This table holds roughly 140,000 clones, about nine tenths found once. This CDR3 has 14 residues. Deletions cut 2 bases from V and 5 bases from J, with 9 bases between. The germline gives CDR1 SEHNR, CDR2 FQNEAQ (reference sequence). J is TRBJ2-2 and V is TRBV7-9; D ambiguous. Specimen: peripheral blood, collected on day 0 of MenACWY control vaccination. The clonotype originates from an adult in good health. This chain's CDR3 is CASSLFTDTGELFF. For the CDR3, the DNA is TGTGCCAGCAGCTTATTCACAGATACCGGGGAGCTGTTTTTT.